What follows are 30 T cell receptor beta chains derived from one specimen sequenced in a study of blood T cell repertoires in COVID-19. Sequencing was performed with immunoSEQ multiplex PCR; in TCRdb, only in-frame clones are kept and a portion is missing. Among about 360,000 clones listed, less than 90% were seen once. The specimen sequenced was peripheral blood. The receptors originated from a woman aged 55-70 years with COVID-19, enrolled during active disease.

The sample holds one count of this clone. Other DNA sequences in the sample encode the same CDR3. The chain links TRBV11-2 to TRBJ1-6; no firm D call. Trimming took off 5 bases at V and 7 bases at J, with 9 bases between the two ends. The CDR3 extends over 13 amino acids. CDR1 is SGHAT and CDR2 is FQNNGV in the germline V gene. CDR3 protein: CASSLEANSPLHF. The CDR3 region has the DNA TGTGCCAGCAGCCTCGAGGCGAATTCACCCCTCCACTTT.

This chain links TRBV13 with TRBJ2-7; 9 bases agree with TRBD1. Germline V CDR1 and CDR2: PRHDT, FYEKMQ (reference sequence). CDR3 length: 17 amino acids. The J segment lost 3 bases and the V segment lost 5 bases, leaving 14 bases of the junction unmatched. CDR3 protein: CASSQYKGTGRIYEQYF. DNA for the CDR3: TGTGCCAGCAGCCAGTACAAAGGGACAGGGAGGATCTACGAGCAGTACTTC.

The V gene is TRBV3-1 (or the pseudogene TRBV3-2), the J gene TRBJ2-7; weak D call: TRBD1 (5 bases). This CDR3 has 14 residues. Germline CDR1 is LGHDT and CDR2 is YNNKEL (reference sequence). V shed 7 bases and J shed 1 base, with 14 bases lying between them. CDR3 residues: CASTSDIQSYEQYF. The DNA of the CDR3 is TGTGCCAGCACCTCGGACATCCAGTCCTACGAGCAGTACTTC.

V usage is TRBV5-4 and J usage is TRBJ1-2; TRBD1 is a possible D gene (6 bases). In germline, CDR1 is SGHNT, CDR2 YYREEE (reference sequence). The V and J ends lost 2 bases and 5 bases respectively, with 13 bases between them. CDR3 length equals 14 residues. Here the CDR3 DNA reads TGTGCCAGCAGCTTCACAGGGCCGGGATATGGCTACACCTTC. Translating it yields CASSFTGPGYGYTF.

The chain recombines TRBV13 with TRBJ1-1, with unresolved D. The CDR3 extends over 14 amino acids. Trimming left V 0 bases short and J 0 bases short, with 5 bases between. Germline loops: CDR1 PRHDT, CDR2 FYEKMQ (reference sequence). CDR3 protein: CASSLGQLNTEAFF. The CDR3 nucleotides read TGTGCCAGCAGCTTAGGGCAGTTGAACACTGAAGCTTTCTTT.

The chain recombines TRBV2 with TRBJ1-6; D not certain. The ends were cut back, 5 bases at V and 8 bases at J, with 13 bases in the middle. The CDR3 is made up of 14 amino acids. CDR1 is SNHLY, CDR2 FYNNEI, per germline. CDR3 bases: TGTGCCAGCAGTCAATCGACGGCGGATTCACCCCTCCACTTT. It encodes CASSQSTADSPLHF. The full variable domain, with the rest looked up from reference TRBV2 and TRBJ1-6, is EPEVTQTPSHQVTQMGQEVILRCVPISNHLYFYWYRQILGQKVEFLVSFYNNEISEKSEIFDDQFSVERPDGSNFTLKIRSTKLEDSAMYFCASSQSTADSPLHFGNGTRLTVT.

The chain recombines TRBV5-6 with TRBJ1-5; D might be TRBD1 (6 bases). Trimming cost V 3 bases and J 0 bases, with 13 bases left between them. CDR3 size: 16 residues. Germline-derived CDR1 and CDR2 are SGHDT and YYEEEE. The CDR3 region is CASSSTDSYSNQPQHF. CDR3 coding DNA: TGTGCCAGCAGCTCAACGGACAGTTATAGCAATCAGCCCCAGCATTTT. The entire variable domain, with the rest obtained from reference TRBV5-6 and TRBJ1-5, is as follows: DAGVTQSPTHLIKTRGQQVTLRCSPKSGHDTVSWYQQALGQGPQFIFQYYEEEERQRGNFPDRFSGHQFPNYSSELNVNALLLGDSALYLCASSSTDSYSNQPQHFGDGTRLSIL.

V gene TRBV6-4 combines with J gene TRBJ2-3, with D maybe TRBD2 (5 bases). V was trimmed by 2 bases and J by 1 base, leaving 10 bases between them. Germline CDR1 MRHNA, CDR2 SNTAGT. The CDR3 has 15 residues. CDR3 nucleotide sequence: TGTGCCAGCAGTGACCAACCCGGGGGCACAGATACGCAGTATTTT. Its translation is CASSDQPGGTDTQYF.

The rearrangement links TRBV6-2 or TRBV6-3 to TRBJ1-5; D unresolved. V dropped 5 bases and J dropped 0 bases, with 5 bases sitting between them. Germline CDR1 is MNHEY and CDR2 is SVGEGT. The CDR3 has 13 amino acids. The CDR3 sequence: CASSRSSNQPQHF. CDR3 sequence (DNA): TGTGCCAGCAGTCGGAGTAGCAATCAGCCCCAGCATTTT.

This clone has only one observation. The rearrangement uses TRBV18 and TRBJ2-7, with a possible D match to TRBD1 (5 bases). The CDR3 totals 16 residues. The germline CDR1 and CDR2 sequences are KGHSH and LQKENI. V lost 3 bases to trimming and J lost 2 bases, with 17 bases between them. CDR3 in amino acids: CASSPRRTLPTYEQYF. For the CDR3, the DNA is TGTGCCAGCTCACCCCGACGGACACTCCCCACCTACGAGCAGTACTTC. Together with reference TRBV18 and TRBJ2-7, the CDR3 gives the full variable domain: NAGVMQNPRHLVRRRGQEARLRCSPMKGHSHVYWYRQLPEEGLKFMVYLQKENIIDESGMPKERFSAEFPKEGPSILRIQQVVRGDSAAYFCASSPRRTLPTYEQYFGPGTRLTVT.

This chain connects TRBV11-2 to TRBJ1-2, with D uncertain. Germline CDR1 is SGHAT and CDR2 is FQNNGV. The CDR3 extends over 15 amino acids. Trimming took off 5 bases at V and 7 bases at J, with 20 bases between the two ends. Here the CDR3 reads CASSLLEGDLGGYTF. CDR3 nucleotide sequence: TGTGCCAGCAGCCTGCTCGAGGGCGACCTGGGTGGCTACACCTTC.

In the case of this clone: The same CDR3 is also encoded by other DNA sequences in this sample. The chain couples TRBV5-1 to TRBJ1-4; no reliable D call. Trimming shortened V by 2 bases and J by 0 bases, and 5 bases separated the two germline ends. The CDR3 extends over 14 amino acids. Germline V gives CDR1 SGHRS, CDR2 YFSETQ. In DNA form, the CDR3 reads TGCGCCAGCAGCTTTGGCACAACTAATGAAAAACTGTTTTTT. The encoded protein is CASSFGTTNEKLFF.

The rearrangement links TRBV2 to TRBJ1-1; D gene uncertain. Germline V gene sequence: CDR1 SNHLY, CDR2 FYNNEI. The CDR3 sequence is 13 residues long. V lost 7 bases to trimming and J lost 4 bases, with 13 bases between them. The CDR3: CASIYQEGTEAFF. In DNA form, the CDR3 reads TGTGCCAGCATTTACCAGGAGGGCACTGAAGCTTTCTTT.

The V gene is TRBV21-1, the J gene TRBJ2-5; the DNA was not used to check the table's D call, TRBD2. TRBV21-1 is a known pseudogene. The CDR3 is 19 residues long. CDR3 bases: TGTGCCAGCAGCAAAGGGCAGCTTTTTACCGGGGAAAGCCAAGAGACCCAGTACTTC. Translated: CASSKGQLFTGESQETQYF.

This clone appeared once. V is TRBV7-3 and J is TRBJ2-7; tentatively, D is TRBD2 (7 bases). The CDR3 contains 15 residues. Germline V gene data show CDR1 as SGHTA and CDR2 as FQGTGA. Trimming cost V 1 base and J 0 bases, with 10 bases left between them. CDR3 sequence: CASSLKGGRSYEQYF. The CDR3 nucleotides are TGTGCCAGCAGCTTAAAGGGGGGGCGCTCCTACGAGCAGTACTTC. The complete variable domain, with remaining parts taken from reference TRBV7-3 and TRBJ2-7, reads GAGVSQTPSNKVTEKGKYVELRCDPISGHTALYWYRQSLGQGPEFLIYFQGTGAADDSGLPNDRFFAVRPEGSVSTLKIQRTERGDSAVYLCASSLKGGRSYEQYFGPGTRLTVT.

This chain uses TRBV6-2 or TRBV6-3 with TRBJ2-3; 8 bases fit TRBD2. This CDR3 is built from 15 residues. Germline V lookup: CDR1 MNHEY, CDR2 SVGEGT. With V trimmed by 2 bases and J by 3 bases, 4 bases remained unmatched. Here the CDR3 reads CASSYAGGPTDTQYF. CDR3 sequence (DNA): TGTGCCAGCAGTTACGCGGGGGGACCTACAGATACGCAGTATTTT.

V gene TRBV7-9 combines with J gene TRBJ1-2; 8 nucleotides match TRBD1. The V and J ends lost 0 bases and 2 bases, in that order; junction bases with no gene match: 8. The CDR3 runs to 17 residues. The germline V gene has CDR1 SEHNR and CDR2 FQNEAQ (reference sequence). CDR3 sequence: CASSLAGQGAANYGYTF. For the CDR3, the DNA is TGTGCCAGCAGCTTAGCGGGGCAGGGGGCTGCGAACTATGGCTACACCTTC.

This chain uses TRBV11-3 with TRBJ1-1; TRBD1 matches at 7 bases. The V and J ends lost 4 bases and 1 base, in that order; junction bases with no gene match: 9. The CDR3 loop spans 16 amino acids. Germline-derived CDR1 and CDR2 are SGHNT and YENEEA. The DNA of the CDR3 is TGTGCCAGCAGCTCCGGCAGACAGGGAGCGAACACTGAAGCTTTCTTT. As protein: CASSSGRQGANTEAFF.

This clone was detected only once. The chain links TRBV11-2 to TRBJ1-3; 7 bases fit TRBD1. The ends lost 5 bases at V and 0 bases at J; junction bases unmatched: 7. Germline V gene data show CDR1 as SGHAT and CDR2 as FQNNGV. The CDR3 is made up of 16 amino acids. The CDR3 nucleotides are TGTGCCAGCAGCCGGGACAGCGGGAGCTCTGGAAACACCATATATTTT. Its protein product is CASSRDSGSSGNTIYF.

The rearrangement links TRBV12-1 to TRBJ2-2; TRBD2 is the table's D call and was not checked against the DNA. TRBV12-1 is shown as a pseudogene. The CDR3 is made up of 12 amino acids. CDR3 DNA sequence: TGTGCCAGCGGTCGGAGCACCGGGGAGCTGTTTTTT. This encodes CASGRSTGELFF.

The chain links TRBV7-9 to TRBJ2-1; a weak D match, TRBD1 (5 bases). The V end was cut by 0 bases, the J end by 3 bases, with 9 bases between. The length of the CDR3 is 15 residues. Per germline, CDR1 SEHNR and CDR2 FQNEAQ (reference sequence). The DNA of the CDR3 is TGTGCCAGCAGCTTAGCCCAGGGTTTCTACAATGAGCAGTTCTTC. Its translation is CASSLAQGFYNEQFF.

This clone was recorded once. The chain links TRBV6-5 to TRBJ1-4; TRBD1 matches at 7 bases. Germline V gene data show CDR1 as MNHEY and CDR2 as SVGAGI. Trimming removed 6 bases from V and 8 bases from J; junction bases left unmatched: 9. This CDR3 has 14 amino acids. The CDR3 loop reads CASSFERGREKLFF. CDR3 nucleotides: TGTGCCAGCAGCTTTGAGAGGGGGCGAGAAAAACTGTTTTTT.

The chain carries TRBV28 and TRBJ1-3; D might be TRBD1 (6 bases). Trimming shortened V by 2 bases and J by 0 bases, and 14 bases separated the two germline ends. Germline CDR1 and CDR2: MDHEN and SYDVKM. The CDR3 has 17 residues. CDR3 protein: CASSLPLQGDSGNTIYF. Here the CDR3 DNA reads TGTGCCAGCAGTTTACCCCTACAGGGTGACTCTGGAAACACCATATATTTT.

This chain uses TRBV6-2 or TRBV6-3 with TRBJ1-5; TRBD1 matches 8 bases. The germline V gene encodes CDR1 MNHEY and CDR2 SVGEGT. CDR3 size: 15 residues. V shed 3 bases and J 6 bases; nucleotides not matched to a gene: 7. As DNA, the CDR3 is TGTGCCAGCAGTTATTGGACAGGGAGCTTTCAGCCCCAGCATTTT. Its protein product is CASSYWTGSFQPQHF.

The V gene is TRBV19, the J gene TRBJ2-2, with D perhaps matching TRBD2 (5 bases). The V gene's germline CDR1 is LNHDA and CDR2 SQIVND (reference sequence). The CDR3 is made up of 12 amino acids. Deletions cut 11 bases from V and 6 bases from J, with 13 bases between. Here the CDR3 reads CASRTGSGELFF. CDR3 bases: TGTGCCTCGAGGACGGGATCCGGGGAGCTGTTTTTT.

This chain joins TRBV10-3 and TRBJ1-2; no definite D call. V shed 4 bases and J shed 5 bases, with 5 bases lying between them. Germline CDR1 reads ENHRY; CDR2 reads SYGVKD. The CDR3 runs to 11 residues. The CDR3 DNA sequence: TGTGCCATCAGTGTACAATATGGCTACACCTTC. Protein product: CAISVQYGYTF.

Points on this clone: The identical CDR3 is also encoded by other nucleotide sequences in the sample. The chain employs TRBV5-6 and TRBJ1-1; D uncertain. The CDR3 runs 14 residues. V was pared by 0 bases and J by 1 base, with 7 bases between. Germline V lookup: CDR1 SGHDT, CDR2 YYEEEE. CDR3 region: CASSLGTGNTEAFF. DNA for the CDR3: TGTGCCAGCAGCTTGGGAACGGGGAACACTGAAGCTTTCTTT.

V gene TRBV29-1 combines with J gene TRBJ2-3; D is unresolved. The CDR3 totals 12 residues. Between the trimmed V and J ends, which lost 3 bases and 6 bases, there was a span of 10 bases. Germline assignment: CDR1 SQVTM and CDR2 ANQGSEA. DNA for the CDR3: TGCAGCGTTGAGAAGAGTTCGGATACGCAGTATTTT. Residues: CSVEKSSDTQYF.

The chain carries TRBV6-5 and TRBJ2-3; D possibly corresponds to TRBD1 (6 bases). Between the trimmed V and J ends, which lost 2 bases and 3 bases, there was a span of 15 bases. Germline CDR1 reads MNHEY; CDR2 reads SVGAGI. CDR3 length: 16 amino acids. This CDR3 reads CASSYLPGARTDTQYF. The CDR3 DNA reads as TGTGCCAGCAGTTACCTCCCAGGGGCTAGAACAGATACGCAGTATTTT.

This sequence joins TRBV19 and TRBJ2-3, with 12 bases lining up with TRBD2. V shed 6 bases, J shed 2 bases, and the junction held 3 bases outside the gene matches. CDR3 length equals 15 residues. The germline V gene encodes CDR1 LNHDA and CDR2 SQIVND (reference sequence). The CDR3 reads CASRTSGGHTDTQYF. CDR3 in DNA: TGTGCCAGTAGGACTAGCGGGGGTCACACAGATACGCAGTATTTT.